Listed here are 26 T cell receptor beta chains from one sample, sequenced in a study of blood T cell repertoires in COVID-19. Profiled with immunoSEQ multiplex PCR; TCRdb holds only in-frame clones, not every one. This table has about 120,000 clones, around 90% appearing once. The sample consisted of peripheral blood. The receptors shown here come from a woman aged 60-75 years with COVID-19, enrolled during active disease.

This clone was recorded a few times. The chain carries TRBV6-5 and TRBJ2-7, with D perhaps TRBD1 (6 bases). V was pared by 7 bases and J by 13 bases, with 17 bases between. The CDR3 extends over 11 amino acids. Looked up from germline, CDR1 is MNHEY and CDR2 is SVGAGI. The CDR3 here is CASIFQDSGYF. DNA for the CDR3: TGTGCCAGCATCTTCCAGGACAGTGGATACTTC.

V gene TRBV19 combines with J gene TRBJ1-2, with D unresolved. V lost 3 bases to trimming and J lost 2 bases, with 10 bases between them. This CDR3 has 14 residues. Germline values: CDR1 LNHDA, CDR2 SQIVND (reference sequence). Here the CDR3 DNA reads TGTGCCAGTAGTATCGGGGAACCCAACTATGGCTACACCTTC. This encodes CASSIGEPNYGYTF.

CDR3 amino acids: CASSLGASGAQETQYF. DNA of the CDR3: TGTGCCAGCAGCTTAGGGGCTAGCGGGGCTCAAGAGACCCAGTACTTC. The V and J genes are TRBV7-6 and TRBJ2-5; 9 bases are shared with TRBD2. The germline V gene encodes CDR1 SGHVS and CDR2 FNYEAQ. V shed 1 base and J 2 bases; nucleotides not matched to a gene: 5. The CDR3 is 16 amino acids.

This clone was observed a single time. CDR3 in DNA: TGTGCCAGCAGTACTATACAGGGAGGCTACACCTTC. As protein: CASSTIQGGYTF. This chain uses TRBV6-5 with TRBJ1-2; a possible D gene is TRBD1 (6 bases). Germline CDR1 and CDR2: MNHEY and SVGAGI. Between the trimmed V and J ends, which lost 5 bases and 8 bases, there was a span of 12 bases. This CDR3 is built from 12 residues.

This clone was recorded once. V gene TRBV7-2 combines with J gene TRBJ2-7; 8 bases are a match to TRBD2. The CDR3 contains 17 residues. Germline V gives CDR1 SGHTA, CDR2 FQGNSA. J lost 0 bases, V lost 5 bases, and 12 bases had no gene match. CDR3 protein: CASSPGGGRPHSYEQYF. The CDR3 coding sequence is TGTGCCAGCAGCCCGGGGGGGGGACGGCCCCACTCCTACGAGCAGTACTTC.

This clone has just a few counts. This chain uses TRBV4-2 with TRBJ1-2; D is uncertain. The CDR3 consists of 14 residues. Trimming left V 0 bases short and J 5 bases short, with 10 bases between. CDR1 and CDR2 from the germline V gene are LGHNA and YNFKEQ. CDR3 protein: CASSQDISGYGYTF. The CDR3 DNA reads TGTGCCAGCAGCCAAGATATTTCCGGGTATGGCTACACCTTC.

The chain uses TRBV18 and TRBJ1-2; TRBD1 agrees at 10 bases. The CDR3 is made up of 14 amino acids. Trimming took 5 bases from V and 7 from J; bases not matched to a gene: 7. Germline CDR1 reads KGHSH; CDR2 reads LQKENI. The CDR3, as DNA: TGTGCCAGCTCAGGCTTGACAGGGGGCATTGGCTACACCTTC. Protein sequence: CASSGLTGGIGYTF.

This rearrangement joins TRBV7-3 to TRBJ1-1; D is unresolved. Germline V gene data show CDR1 as SGHTA and CDR2 as FQGTGA. Trimming took 2 bases from V and 2 from J, leaving 15 bases between them. CDR3 length: 16 amino acids. The DNA for the CDR3 is TGTGCCAGCAGCTTAGACCCCCGGGGATCAAACACTGAAGCTTTCTTT. This gives the protein CASSLDPRGSNTEAFF.

The chain carries TRBV18 and TRBJ2-1; D is possibly TRBD2 (6 bases). Germline V gene lookup returns CDR1 KGHSH and CDR2 LQKENI. The CDR3 length is 14 residues. V lost 1 base to trimming and J lost 5 bases, with 9 bases between them. CDR3 protein: CASSPRDSNNEQFF. CDR3 sequence (DNA): TGTGCCAGCTCACCACGGGACTCAAACAATGAGCAGTTCTTC.

The genes are TRBV12-3 or TRBV12-4 and TRBJ1-2; TRBD1 might be the D (6 bases). The CDR3 totals 13 residues. Between the trimmed V and J ends, which lost 5 bases and 3 bases, there was a span of 10 bases. For the CDR3, the DNA is TGTGCCAGCAGTCCGGGGACATACTATGGCTACACCTTC. Amino acid sequence: CASSPGTYYGYTF.

The chain uses TRBV7-3 and TRBJ2-3; the match to TRBD2 covers 16 bases. Germline CDR1 reads SGHTA; CDR2 reads FQGTGA. The CDR3 totals 19 residues. The V and J ends lost 3 bases and 2 bases, in that order; junction bases with no gene match: 8. The CDR3 DNA follows: TGTGCCAGCAGCTTGGGACTAGCGGGGGGGCCACGATACACAGATACGCAGTATTTT. Translation: CASSLGLAGGPRYTDTQYF.

In this sample, this clone turned up a few times. The chain employs TRBV11-3 and TRBJ2-7; 8 bases fit TRBD1. Germline CDR1 SGHNT, CDR2 YENEEA. The CDR3 sequence is 16 residues long. The trim removed 4 bases at V and 1 base at J, leaving 9 bases unmatched. CDR3 in amino acids: CASSYAGQGASYEQYF. CDR3 DNA sequence: TGTGCCAGCAGCTACGCCGGACAGGGAGCTTCCTACGAGCAGTACTTC.

The genes are TRBV19 and TRBJ1-2; D not resolved. This CDR3 region has 15 residues. CDR1 is LNHDA and CDR2 is SQIVND in the germline V gene (reference sequence). Trimming removed 3 bases at V and 1 base at J, with 12 bases between. The CDR3 nucleotides read TGTGCCAGTAGTATCGAAGCCAGGCATAACTATGGCTACACCTTC. Translation: CASSIEARHNYGYTF. The complete variable domain, with remaining parts taken from reference TRBV19 and TRBJ1-2, reads DGGITQSPKYLFRKEGQNVTLSCEQNLNHDAMYWYRQDPGQGLRLIYYSQIVNDFQKGDIAEGYSVSREKKESFPLTVTSAQKNPTAFYLCASSIEARHNYGYTFGSGTRLTVV.

J is TRBJ2-1 and V is TRBV7-3; maybe TRBD2 (5 bases). The CDR3 consists of 16 residues. Looked up from germline, CDR1 is SGHTA and CDR2 is FQGTGA. V lost 5 bases, J lost 5 bases, and 19 bases lay in between. The CDR3 nucleotides are TGTGCCAGCAGCCCCCCCGGGGATTCAACACACAATGAGCAGTTCTTC. Residues: CASSPPGDSTHNEQFF.

The chain uses TRBV3-1 (or the pseudogene TRBV3-2) and TRBJ2-5, with 7 positions matching TRBD2. The V segment lost 2 bases and the J segment 1 base; nucleotides outside the gene matches: 7. This CDR3 comprises 16 residues. Germline CDR1 is LGHDT and CDR2 is YNNKEL (reference sequence). CDR3 sequence (DNA): TGTGCCAGCAGCCAATTCGGCGGGGGTTTCCAAGAGACCCAGTACTTC. It specifies CASSQFGGGFQETQYF.

This chain connects TRBV18 to TRBJ1-2, with 9 bases aligning to TRBD1. Germline values: CDR1 KGHSH, CDR2 LQKENI. CDR3 length: 14 residues. V gave up 4 bases and J gave up 3 bases; unmatched junction bases: 3. The CDR3: CASSRDREDYGYTF. The CDR3 DNA follows: TGTGCCAGCTCACGGGACAGGGAGGACTATGGCTACACCTTC.

The chain combines TRBV11-1 with TRBJ2-7; D ambiguous. CDR3 size: 13 residues. CDR1 is SGHAT, CDR2 FQDESV, per germline (reference sequence). V was clipped by 3 bases and J by 4 bases, with 10 bases between them. The CDR3 sequence: CASSLVEEYEQYF. The DNA for the CDR3 is TGTGCCAGCAGCTTGGTTGAGGAGTACGAGCAGTACTTC.

CDR3 sequence (DNA): TGTGCCAGCACACGGGAGTTGATGGATGGCTACACCTTC. Amino acid sequence: CASTRELMDGYTF. The chain uses TRBV6-5 and TRBJ1-2, with unresolved D. The germline V and J ends were trimmed by 7 bases and 6 bases, with 15 bases remaining between them. The CDR3 is 13 residues long. From germline, CDR1 is MNHEY and CDR2 SVGAGI.

The chain joins TRBV6-5 to TRBJ1-2, with 8 bases aligning to TRBD1. The ends lost 6 bases at V and 8 bases at J; junction bases unmatched: 11. This CDR3 contains 14 residues. Germline values: CDR1 MNHEY, CDR2 SVGAGI. The CDR3 region is CASRLQGAPGGYTF. The CDR3 DNA follows: TGTGCCAGCAGACTCCAGGGGGCGCCGGGAGGCTACACCTTC.

The chain uses TRBV2 and TRBJ2-1, with a weak D call TRBD1 (6 bases). Deletions cut 6 bases from V and 5 bases from J, with 14 bases between. Germline loops: CDR1 SNHLY, CDR2 FYNNEI. CDR3 length: 14 amino acids. CDR3 residues: CASSENRDDNEQFF. The CDR3, as DNA: TGTGCCAGCAGCGAGAACAGGGATGACAATGAGCAGTTCTTC.

This clone is a singleton in its sample. The chain employs TRBV4-3 and TRBJ1-2, with 10 bases that match TRBD1. The germline V gene has CDR1 LGHNA and CDR2 YSLEER. The CDR3 extends over 16 amino acids. Trimming took 0 bases from V and 4 from J; bases not matched to a gene: 5. CDR3 DNA sequence: TGCGCCAGCAGCCAAGATCTGACAGGGGGCTTCTATGGCTACACCTTC. This codes for CASSQDLTGGFYGYTF.

The gene calls are TRBV19 and TRBJ1-4; D unresolved. Trimming shortened V by 2 bases and J by 2 bases, and 15 bases separated the two germline ends. Germline CDR1 and CDR2: LNHDA and SQIVND (reference sequence). This CDR3 is built from 17 residues. CDR3 sequence: CASSILFGWVTNEKLFF. For the CDR3, the DNA is TGTGCCAGTAGTATACTCTTCGGGTGGGTTACTAATGAAAAACTGTTTTTT.

The genes are TRBV18 and TRBJ1-3, with D possibly matching TRBD1 (6 bases). The length of the CDR3 is 17 residues. CDR1 is KGHSH and CDR2 is LQKENI in the germline V gene. Trimming pared 2 bases from V and 0 bases from J, leaving 14 bases between. The CDR3 DNA follows: TGTGCCAGCTCACCATATCCGCGGACAGCCTCTGGAAACACCATATATTTT. Protein sequence: CASSPYPRTASGNTIYF.

This chain uses TRBV18 with TRBJ1-4; D might be TRBD1 (5 bases). The CDR3 loop spans 15 amino acids. V gave up 4 bases and J gave up 5 bases, with 14 bases separating them. Germline V gene lookup returns CDR1 KGHSH and CDR2 LQKENI. The CDR3 is CASSQDILKNEKLFF. The CDR3 nucleotides are TGTGCCAGCTCACAGGACATCTTGAAGAATGAAAAACTGTTTTTT. The whole variable domain, filled in from reference TRBV18 and TRBJ1-4, reads NAGVMQNPRHLVRRRGQEARLRCSPMKGHSHVYWYRQLPEEGLKFMVYLQKENIIDESGMPKERFSAEFPKEGPSILRIQQVVRGDSAAYFCASSQDILKNEKLFFGSGTQLSVL.

Comments on this clone: One end of the junction does not line up with germline, which may come from a read error. The V call is TRBV7-7, the J call TRBJ2-2; a weak D match, TRBD1 (5 bases). The CDR3 contains 16 residues. Germline V CDR1 and CDR2: SSHAT, FNYEAQ (reference sequence). The CDR3 DNA reads TGTGCTAGCACCCCCCTTGCTGGGGCCTTCACCGGGGAGCTGTTTTTT. This encodes CASTPLAGAFTGELFF.

The chain employs TRBV2 and TRBJ2-2; 9 bases line up with TRBD1. CDR1 is SNHLY and CDR2 is FYNNEI in the germline V gene. After removal of 5 bases from V and 3 bases from J, the junction contained 4 bases not matched to a gene. The CDR3 is made up of 15 amino acids. CDR3 region: CASSKTGGDTGELFF. The CDR3 nucleotides read TGTGCCAGCAGTAAGACAGGGGGGGACACCGGGGAGCTGTTTTTT.